This TCR beta chain was profiled in a study of OX40 agonist ivuxolimab in advanced cancers. Peripheral blood came from all dose cohorts at three timepoints. Germline V lookup: CDR1 SGHNT, CDR2 YYREEE (reference sequence). The CDR3 contains 16 residues. With 1 base clipped from V and 1 base from J, the junction kept 5 bases outside the gene matches. Some clones are missing from TCRdb's copy, which holds only in-frame ones; the method was immunoSEQ multiplex PCR. The sample gives around 50,000 clones, around four fifths of which show up once; around 1.3% is in the top ten. Sample: CD4+ or CD8+ T cells sorted from blood, taken in a trial of the OX40 agonist ivuxolimab. The TCR sequence derives from an adult with an advanced solid tumor such as melanoma, head and neck, liver or kidney cancer. The V and J genes are TRBV5-4 and TRBJ1-2; TRBD1 matches at 9 bases. The CDR3 here is CASSLYGDRVNYGYTF. CDR3 DNA sequence: TGTGCCAGCAGCTTGTATGGGGACAGGGTTAACTATGGCTACACCTTC.